The sequence of this T cell receptor (beta chain) was determined in a study of long-term antiretroviral therapy in people with HIV. The CDR3 consists of 16 residues. V shed 3 bases, J shed 5 bases, and the junction held 11 bases outside the gene matches. From germline, CDR1 is MGHRA and CDR2 YSYEKL. The libraries were made with immunoSEQ v3.0 at survey level. Sequencing of each sample targeted 40,000-50,000 T-cell genomes. The protocol was immunoSEQ multiplex PCR, while the TCRdb copy is restricted to in-frame clones and leaves out a portion. The sample holds about 34,000 clones, 80% to 90% seen once.

This chain links TRBV4-1 with TRBJ2-7; 9 bases are a match to TRBD1. This receptor was obtained from a man aged 18-30 years with HIV. The sample was unsorted PBMCs, taken 0.4 years before starting antiretroviral therapy. The CDR3 nucleotides are TGCGCCAGCAGCCATTCGACCGGGACAGGGAACCACGAGCAGTACTTC. The encoded protein is CASSHSTGTGNHEQYF.